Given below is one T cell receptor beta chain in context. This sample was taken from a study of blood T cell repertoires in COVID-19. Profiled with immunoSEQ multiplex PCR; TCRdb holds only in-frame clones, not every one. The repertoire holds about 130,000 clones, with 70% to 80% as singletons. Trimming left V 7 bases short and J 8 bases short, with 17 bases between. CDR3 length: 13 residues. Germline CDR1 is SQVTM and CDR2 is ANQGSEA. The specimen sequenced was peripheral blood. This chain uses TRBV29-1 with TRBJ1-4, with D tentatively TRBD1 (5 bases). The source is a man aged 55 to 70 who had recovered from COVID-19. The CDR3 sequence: CSGLDSNTEKLFF. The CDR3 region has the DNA TGCAGCGGCCTTGACAGTAACACCGAAAAACTGTTTTTT.